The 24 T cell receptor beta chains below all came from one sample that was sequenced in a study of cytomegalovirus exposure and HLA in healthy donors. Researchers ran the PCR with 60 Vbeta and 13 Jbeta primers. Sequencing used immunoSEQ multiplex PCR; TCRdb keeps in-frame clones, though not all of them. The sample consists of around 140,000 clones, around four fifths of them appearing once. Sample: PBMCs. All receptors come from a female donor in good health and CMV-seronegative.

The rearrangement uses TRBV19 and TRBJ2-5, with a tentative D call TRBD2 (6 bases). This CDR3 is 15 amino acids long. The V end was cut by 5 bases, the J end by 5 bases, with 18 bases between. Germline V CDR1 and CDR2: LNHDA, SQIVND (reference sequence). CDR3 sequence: CASSLGTSFGETQYF. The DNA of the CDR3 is TGTGCCAGTAGTCTGGGGACTTCTTTTGGGGAGACCCAGTACTTC.

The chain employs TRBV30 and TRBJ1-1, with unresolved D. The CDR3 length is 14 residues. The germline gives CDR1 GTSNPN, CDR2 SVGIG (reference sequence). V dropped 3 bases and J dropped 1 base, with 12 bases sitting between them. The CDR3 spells CAWSLYLPNTEAFF. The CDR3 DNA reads TGTGCCTGGAGCCTCTACCTTCCGAACACTGAAGCTTTCTTT.

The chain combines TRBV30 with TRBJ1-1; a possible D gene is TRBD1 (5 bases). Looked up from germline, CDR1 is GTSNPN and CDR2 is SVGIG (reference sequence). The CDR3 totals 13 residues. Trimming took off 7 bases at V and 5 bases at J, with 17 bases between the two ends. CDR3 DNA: TGTGCCTCCCCAGGGAAGAGTCGGACTGAAGCTTTCTTT. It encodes CASPGKSRTEAFF.

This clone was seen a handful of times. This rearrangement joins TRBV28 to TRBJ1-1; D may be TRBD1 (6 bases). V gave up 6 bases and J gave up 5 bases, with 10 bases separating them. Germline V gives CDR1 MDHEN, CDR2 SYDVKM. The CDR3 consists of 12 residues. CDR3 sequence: CASSNRGTEAFF. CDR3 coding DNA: TGTGCCAGCAGCAATAGGGGGACTGAAGCTTTCTTT.

CDR3 DNA sequence: TGTGCCAGTAGTATACTCCCCCGACAGGGTCGCTATGGCTACACCTTC. It translates to CASSILPRQGRYGYTF. V gene TRBV19 combines with J gene TRBJ1-2; 7 bases match TRBD1. V lost 2 bases, J lost 4 bases, and 10 bases stayed unmatched. The germline V gene encodes CDR1 LNHDA and CDR2 SQIVND (reference sequence). This CDR3 comprises 16 residues.

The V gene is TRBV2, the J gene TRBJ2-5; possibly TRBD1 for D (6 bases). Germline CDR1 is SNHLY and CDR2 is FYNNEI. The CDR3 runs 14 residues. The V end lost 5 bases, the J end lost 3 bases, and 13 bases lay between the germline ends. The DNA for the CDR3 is TGTGCCAGCAGTACACAGGGAAAGGAAGAGACCCAGTACTTC. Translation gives CASSTQGKEETQYF.

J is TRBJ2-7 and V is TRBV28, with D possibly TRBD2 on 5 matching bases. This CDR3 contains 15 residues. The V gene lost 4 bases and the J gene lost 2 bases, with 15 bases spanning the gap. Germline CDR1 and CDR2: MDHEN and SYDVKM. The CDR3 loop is CASSSGSPAPYEQYF. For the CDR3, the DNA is TGTGCCAGCAGTTCGGGATCCCCAGCCCCCTACGAGCAGTACTTC.

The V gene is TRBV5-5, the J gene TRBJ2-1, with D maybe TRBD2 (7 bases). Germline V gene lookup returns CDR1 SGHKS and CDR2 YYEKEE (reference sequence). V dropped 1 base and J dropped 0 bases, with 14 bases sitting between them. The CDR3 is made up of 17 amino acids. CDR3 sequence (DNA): TGTGCCAGCAGCTTGAGGGGGGGTCTTAGCTCCTACAATGAGCAGTTCTTC. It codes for CASSLRGGLSSYNEQFF.

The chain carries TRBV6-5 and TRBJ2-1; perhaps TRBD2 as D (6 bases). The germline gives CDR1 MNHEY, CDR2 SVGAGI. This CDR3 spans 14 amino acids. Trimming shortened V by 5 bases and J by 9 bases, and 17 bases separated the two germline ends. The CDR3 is CASSTLGSLGEQFF. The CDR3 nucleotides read TGTGCCAGCAGTACCCTCGGGAGTTTAGGTGAGCAGTTCTTC.

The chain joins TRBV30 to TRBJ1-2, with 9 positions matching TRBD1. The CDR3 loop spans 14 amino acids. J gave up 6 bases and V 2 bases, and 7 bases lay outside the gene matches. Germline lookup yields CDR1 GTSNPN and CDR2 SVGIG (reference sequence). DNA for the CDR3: TGTGCCTGGAGTATCACAGGGGGCCTTGATGGCTACACCTTC. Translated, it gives CAWSITGGLDGYTF.

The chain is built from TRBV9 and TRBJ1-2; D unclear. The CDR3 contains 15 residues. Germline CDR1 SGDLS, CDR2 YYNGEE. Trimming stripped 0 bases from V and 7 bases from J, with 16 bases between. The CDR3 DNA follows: TGTGCCAGCAGCGTAGGTATAGAGGCACCGCGTGGCTACACCTTC. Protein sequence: CASSVGIEAPRGYTF.

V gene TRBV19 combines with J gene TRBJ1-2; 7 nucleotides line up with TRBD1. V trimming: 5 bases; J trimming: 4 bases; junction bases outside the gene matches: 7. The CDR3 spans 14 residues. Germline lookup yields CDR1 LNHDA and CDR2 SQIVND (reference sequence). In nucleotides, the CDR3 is TGTGCCAGTAGTGTCGACAGGGATACCTATGGCTACACCTTC. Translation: CASSVDRDTYGYTF.

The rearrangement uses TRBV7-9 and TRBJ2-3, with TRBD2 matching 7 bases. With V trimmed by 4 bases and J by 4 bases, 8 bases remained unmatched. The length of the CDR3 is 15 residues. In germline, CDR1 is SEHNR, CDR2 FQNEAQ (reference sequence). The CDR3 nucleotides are TGTGCCAGCAGCTCTCCGGGGGAGGGCCCAGATACGCAGTATTTT. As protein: CASSSPGEGPDTQYF. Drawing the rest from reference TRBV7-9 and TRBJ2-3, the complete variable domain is DTGVSQNPRHKITKRGQNVTFRCDPISEHNRLYWYRQTLGQGPEFLTYFQNEAQLEKSRLLSDRFSAERPKGSFSTLEIQRTEQGDSAMYLCASSSPGEGPDTQYFGPGTRLTVL.

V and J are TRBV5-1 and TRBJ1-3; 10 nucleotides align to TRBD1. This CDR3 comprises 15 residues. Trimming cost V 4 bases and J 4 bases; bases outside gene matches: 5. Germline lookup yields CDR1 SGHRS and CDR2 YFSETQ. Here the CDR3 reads CASSMGQGFGNTIYF. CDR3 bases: TGCGCCAGCAGCATGGGACAGGGGTTCGGAAACACCATATATTTT.

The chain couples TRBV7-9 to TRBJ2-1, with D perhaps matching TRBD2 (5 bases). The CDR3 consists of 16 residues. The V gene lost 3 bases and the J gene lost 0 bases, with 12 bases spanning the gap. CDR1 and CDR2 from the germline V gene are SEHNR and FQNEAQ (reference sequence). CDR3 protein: CASSFGKRNSYNEQFF. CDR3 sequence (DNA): TGTGCCAGCAGCTTTGGAAAGCGGAACTCCTACAATGAGCAGTTCTTC.

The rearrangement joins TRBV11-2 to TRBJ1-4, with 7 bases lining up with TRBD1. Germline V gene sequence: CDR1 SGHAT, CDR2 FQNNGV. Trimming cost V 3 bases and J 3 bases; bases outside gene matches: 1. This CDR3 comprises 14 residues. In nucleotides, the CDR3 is TGTGCCAGCAGCTTGACAGGGCCTAATGAAAAACTGTTTTTT. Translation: CASSLTGPNEKLFF.

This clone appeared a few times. The CDR3 coding sequence is TGTGCCAGCAGTTTATCTGGCCTCGTGGGCTCCAAGCAGTTCTTC. It yields the protein CASSLSGLVGSKQFF. The chain employs TRBV27 and TRBJ2-1; unclear D gene. The CDR3 runs to 15 residues. The V gene's germline CDR1 is MNHEY and CDR2 SMNVEV (reference sequence). V lost 0 bases to trimming and J lost 11 bases, with 17 bases between them.

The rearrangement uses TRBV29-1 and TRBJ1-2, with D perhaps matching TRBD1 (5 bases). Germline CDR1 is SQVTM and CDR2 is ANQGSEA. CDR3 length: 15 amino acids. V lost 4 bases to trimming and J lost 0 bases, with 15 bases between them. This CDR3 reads CSVGGQEESNYGYTF. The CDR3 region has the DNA TGCAGCGTTGGGGGCCAGGAAGAATCTAACTATGGCTACACCTTC.

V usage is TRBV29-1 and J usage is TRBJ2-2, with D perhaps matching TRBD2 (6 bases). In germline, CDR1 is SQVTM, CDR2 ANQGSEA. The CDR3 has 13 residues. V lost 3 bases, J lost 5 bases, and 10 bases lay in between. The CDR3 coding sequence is TGCAGCGTTGAGACTAGACTAACCGGGGAGCTGTTTTTT. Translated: CSVETRLTGELFF.

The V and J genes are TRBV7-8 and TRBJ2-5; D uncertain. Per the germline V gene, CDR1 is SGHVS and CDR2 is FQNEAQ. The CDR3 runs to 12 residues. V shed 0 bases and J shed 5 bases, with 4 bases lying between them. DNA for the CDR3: TGTGCCAGCAGCTTAGCTGAGGAGACCCAGTACTTC. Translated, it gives CASSLAEETQYF.

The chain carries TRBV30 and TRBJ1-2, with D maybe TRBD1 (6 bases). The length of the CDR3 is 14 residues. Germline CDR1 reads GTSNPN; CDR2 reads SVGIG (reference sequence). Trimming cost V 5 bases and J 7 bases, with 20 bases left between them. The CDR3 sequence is CAWEGVTGRTGYTF. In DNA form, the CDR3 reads TGTGCCTGGGAGGGGGTAACAGGGCGAACTGGCTACACCTTC.

The CDR3 loop is CASSPRGLHSYEQYF. The DNA for the CDR3 is TGTGCCAGTTCCCCCCGAGGCCTTCACTCCTACGAGCAGTACTTC. This chain joins TRBV28 and TRBJ2-7; no reliable D call. V dropped 9 bases and J dropped 0 bases, with 18 bases sitting between them. The CDR3 totals 15 residues. CDR1 and CDR2 from the germline V gene are MDHEN and SYDVKM.

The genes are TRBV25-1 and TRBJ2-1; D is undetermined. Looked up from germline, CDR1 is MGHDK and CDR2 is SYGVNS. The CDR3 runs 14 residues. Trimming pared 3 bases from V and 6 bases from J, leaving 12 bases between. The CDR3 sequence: CASSDFLRSNEQFF. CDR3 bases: TGTGCCAGCAGTGACTTTCTGCGGAGCAATGAGCAGTTCTTC.

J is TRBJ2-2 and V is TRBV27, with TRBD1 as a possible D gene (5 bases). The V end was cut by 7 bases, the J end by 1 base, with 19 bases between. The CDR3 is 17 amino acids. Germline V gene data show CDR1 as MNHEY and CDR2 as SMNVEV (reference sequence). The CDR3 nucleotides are TGTGCCAGCACCACCCGGTTGACAGAACGGAACACCGGGGAGCTGTTTTTT. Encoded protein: CASTTRLTERNTGELFF.